This entry lists 17 T cell receptor beta chains sequenced from one sample in a study of blood T cells in healthy people across ages. The use of a sample-barcoded 5' primer and a J-beta primer mix characterized a second PCR of 7 to 11 cycles. MiXCR, applied by TCRdb to the 5' RACE reads, yields one record per CDR3 protein. The profile shows about 1,400,000 distinct CDR3 sequences, around 55% of them singletons. The sample taken for sequencing was blood. Source of these receptors: a man younger than 30 in good health.

This sequence joins TRBV25-1 and TRBJ2-7, with TRBD2 as a possible D gene (5 bases). CDR3 length: 15 residues. Germline-derived CDR1 and CDR2 are MGHDK and SYGVNS. Trimming removed 6 bases from V and 5 bases from J, with 20 bases in between. This CDR3 reads CASSDNALLANEQYF. CDR3 nucleotides: TGTGCCAGCAGCGACAACGCTCTTCTAGCCAACGAGCAGTACTTC.

This clonotype was observed a handful of times. This chain connects TRBV7-6 to TRBJ2-3; 11 bases map to TRBD2. The V segment lost 5 bases and the J segment 4 bases; nucleotides outside the gene matches: 5. This CDR3 is 15 amino acids long. Germline CDR1 reads SGHVS; CDR2 reads FNYEAQ. The CDR3 reads CASSTLAGEADTQYF. The CDR3 DNA reads TGTGCCAGCAGCACACTAGCGGGGGAAGCAGATACGCAGTATTTT.

This clonotype has only a few counts. The V call is TRBV7-9, the J call TRBJ2-5, with 9 bases fitting TRBD2. The germline V gene encodes CDR1 SEHNR and CDR2 FQNEAQ (reference sequence). V shed 7 bases, J shed 1 base, and the junction held 10 bases outside the gene matches. The CDR3 loop spans 16 amino acids. CDR3 loop: CASTLTQAGGQETQYF. CDR3 coding DNA: TGTGCCAGCACCCTTACCCAAGCGGGAGGCCAAGAGACCCAGTACTTC.

The J gene is TRBJ2-7, the V gene TRBV11-2, with 12 bases aligning to TRBD2. The CDR3 length is 15 residues. The V gene's germline CDR1 is SGHAT and CDR2 FQNNGV. V dropped 5 bases and J dropped 3; count of bases not matched to a gene: 5. CDR3 region: CASSVTSGGLYEQYF. The CDR3 DNA sequence: TGTGCCAGCAGCGTTACTAGCGGGGGGCTCTACGAGCAGTACTTC.

The V and J genes are TRBV7-9 and TRBJ2-3, with no clear D. Trimming left V 4 bases short and J 8 bases short, with 13 bases between. The CDR3 runs 13 residues. The germline gives CDR1 SEHNR, CDR2 FQNEAQ (reference sequence). CDR3 bases: TGTGCCAGCAGCTATCCTGACACGTTTACGCAGTATTTT. The encoded protein is CASSYPDTFTQYF.

The table lists this clonotype with a few counts. The CDR3 nucleotides read TGTGCCAGCAGCCACCCGGGGGCGTTCCCAGATACGCAGTATTTT. Residues: CASSHPGAFPDTQYF. The chain is built from TRBV14 and TRBJ2-3; the D gene could be TRBD1 or TRBD2 (6 bases each). Trimming removed 3 bases at V and 4 bases at J, with 14 bases between. The CDR3 contains 15 residues. CDR1 SGHDN and CDR2 FVKESK come from the germline V gene.

This chain joins TRBV20-1 and TRBJ2-3; no definite D call. This CDR3 has 14 amino acids. CDR1 and CDR2 (germline): DFQATT, SNEGSKA (reference sequence). V was clipped by 1 base and J by 0 bases, with 8 bases between them. This CDR3 reads CSARVPLSTDTQYF. CDR3 DNA: TGCAGTGCTAGAGTTCCACTGAGCACAGATACGCAGTATTTT.

This sequence joins TRBV4-3 and TRBJ2-7; 9 nucleotides agree with TRBD2. The germline gives CDR1 LGHNA, CDR2 YSLEER. The CDR3 is made up of 17 amino acids. After removal of 0 bases from V and 4 bases from J, the junction contained 10 bases not matched to a gene. The CDR3 sequence is CASSQEGGRGGAYEQYF. Here the CDR3 DNA reads TGCGCCAGCAGCCAAGAAGGCGGTCGCGGGGGGGCATACGAGCAGTACTTC.

The chain joins TRBV11-2 to TRBJ2-7; D uncertain. Germline V gives CDR1 SGHAT, CDR2 FQNNGV. V lost 5 bases and J 3 bases, leaving 20 bases between the germline ends. This CDR3 is built from 16 residues. CDR3 region: CASSPLLSFLDYEQYF. CDR3 nucleotides: TGTGCCAGCAGCCCCTTGCTCAGTTTCCTGGACTACGAGCAGTACTTC.

The V gene is TRBV7-8, the J gene TRBJ2-7; D is unresolved. In germline, CDR1 is SGHVS, CDR2 FQNEAQ. The CDR3 is 14 residues long. The V end lost 4 bases, the J end lost 2 bases, and 12 bases lay between the germline ends. CDR3 loop: CASSSPVSTYEQYF. CDR3 DNA sequence: TGTGCCAGCAGCTCACCAGTGAGCACCTACGAGCAGTACTTC.

V is TRBV7-2 and J is TRBJ1-1, with no clear D. CDR3 length: 15 amino acids. Germline V gene sequence: CDR1 SGHTA, CDR2 FQGNSA. Trimming removed 1 base from V and 4 bases from J, with 13 bases in between. The CDR3 DNA reads as TGTGCCAGCAGCTTAGAGCCGGGGTCCCCCACTGAAGCTTTCTTT. Protein product: CASSLEPGSPTEAFF. Drawing the rest from reference TRBV7-2 and TRBJ1-1, the complete variable domain is GAGVSQSPSNKVTEKGKDVELRCDPISGHTALYWYRQSLGQGLEFLIYFQGNSAPDKSGLPSDRFSAERTGGSVSTLTIQRTQQEDSAVYLCASSLEPGSPTEAFFGQGTRLTVV.

The chain recombines TRBV6-4 with TRBJ2-1; tentative D call: TRBD2 (5 bases). V was shortened by 7 bases and J by 0 bases, with 16 bases between the two germline ends. Germline CDR1 and CDR2: MRHNA and SNTAGT. The CDR3 length is 16 residues. The CDR3 region has the DNA TGTGCCAGCACCTACGTGGCCGGGGACTCCTACAATGAGCAGTTCTTC. It translates to CASTYVAGDSYNEQFF.

This clonotype was detected only a few times. The chain uses TRBV2 and TRBJ2-6, with 9 bases lining up with TRBD1. This CDR3 has 19 residues. CDR1 and CDR2 from the germline V gene are SNHLY and FYNNEI. The trim removed 1 base at V and 3 bases at J, leaving 10 bases unmatched. This CDR3 is CASSEVSGQGTGGANVLTF. The CDR3 DNA sequence: TGTGCCAGCAGTGAAGTTTCGGGACAGGGAACGGGTGGGGCCAACGTCCTGACTTTC.

V gene TRBV28 combines with J gene TRBJ1-2, with D possibly TRBD1 on 5 matching bases. The CDR3 covers 13 residues. V dropped 8 bases and J dropped 4 bases, with 14 bases sitting between them. Germline V gene sequence: CDR1 MDHEN, CDR2 SYDVKM. The CDR3: CASLNPGGYGYTF. The CDR3 DNA follows: TGTGCCAGCTTGAACCCGGGGGGCTATGGCTACACCTTC.

This chain uses TRBV7-2 with TRBJ2-7; tentatively, D is TRBD1 (5 bases). The CDR3 covers 16 residues. CDR1 and CDR2 from the germline V gene are SGHTA and FQGNSA. V dropped 2 bases and J dropped 1 base, with 15 bases sitting between them. The CDR3: CASSLREAKGSYEQYF. The DNA for the CDR3 is TGTGCCAGCAGCTTAAGGGAAGCCAAGGGGTCCTACGAGCAGTACTTC.

The J gene is TRBJ2-7, the V gene TRBV27; tentatively, D is TRBD1 (7 bases). The CDR3 is 13 residues long. V shed 4 bases and J shed 5 bases, with 12 bases lying between them. Germline V gene sequence: CDR1 MNHEY, CDR2 SMNVEV (reference sequence). CDR3 nucleotide sequence: TGTGCCAGCAGTTGGGCAGGGGGGAACGAGCAGTACTTC. Translated: CASSWAGGNEQYF.

This clonotype was detected a few times. This chain joins TRBV20-1 and TRBJ2-7; D gene uncertain. This CDR3 contains 13 residues. CDR1 and CDR2 from the germline V gene are DFQATT and SNEGSKA (reference sequence). The V end was cut by 2 bases, the J end by 0 bases, with 8 bases between. The CDR3, as DNA: TGCAGTGCTAGACCGTTGAGCTCCTACGAGCAGTACTTC. Translating it yields CSARPLSSYEQYF.